These 32 T cell receptor beta chains originate from one sample sequenced in a study of cytomegalovirus exposure and HLA in healthy donors (dated by TCRdb to 2015 to 2018). The library was generated by the immunoSEQ multiplex PCR assay. For the multiplex PCR, a mixture combining 60 forward primers for TCR Vbeta segments and 13 reverse primers for TCR Jbeta segments was used. TCRdb obtained this table from immuneACCESS and retained in-frame rearrangements with V and J assigned. These tables miss some clones; where compared with another copy, unresolved V genes account for less than half of the shortfall, and the remainder is unexplained. The sample yields more than 85,000 clones; about 80% were counted once. The top ten clones comprise around 2.9% of the sample. The specimen sequenced was PBMCs. These receptors came from a woman aged 55 to 70 in good health and CMV-seropositive.

The table lists this clone with a count of one. V is TRBV28 and J is TRBJ1-2; tentative D call: TRBD1 (5 bases). Germline V gives CDR1 MDHEN, CDR2 SYDVKM. V lost 1 base and J 4 bases, leaving 13 bases between the germline ends. This CDR3 spans 15 amino acids. The CDR3 is CASSLYVGRGYGYTF. The CDR3 DNA reads TGTGCCAGCAGTTTATATGTGGGGCGAGGCTATGGCTACACCTTC.

This chain joins TRBV7-3 and TRBJ1-3; D gene ambiguous. CDR3 size: 15 residues. Trimming took 5 bases from V and 0 from J, leaving 11 bases between them. Germline CDR1 reads SGHTA; CDR2 reads FQGTGA. CDR3 protein: CASSPSGDSGNTIYF. Written as DNA, the CDR3 is TGTGCCAGCAGCCCGTCTGGAGACTCTGGAAACACCATATATTTT. Variable domain in full (rest from reference TRBV7-3 and TRBJ1-3): GAGVSQTPSNKVTEKGKYVELRCDPISGHTALYWYRQSLGQGPEFLIYFQGTGAADDSGLPNDRFFAVRPEGSVSTLKIQRTERGDSAVYLCASSPSGDSGNTIYFGEGSWLTVV.

This CDR3 reads CASTQGGTQYF. The CDR3 DNA is TGTGCCAGCACCCAAGGGGGTACGCAGTATTTT. The chain links TRBV6-1 to TRBJ2-3; D possibly corresponds to TRBD1 (6 bases). Germline loops: CDR1 MNHNS, CDR2 SASEGT. There are 11 residues in the CDR3. V lost 7 bases, J lost 8 bases, and 10 bases lay in between.

This clone was seen a few times. V gene TRBV5-4 combines with J gene TRBJ2-7; D not certain. There are 12 residues in the CDR3. V gave up 2 bases and J gave up 5 bases, with 8 bases separating them. In germline, CDR1 is SGHNT, CDR2 YYREEE (reference sequence). CDR3 sequence reads: CASSFQFHEQYF. As DNA, the CDR3 is TGTGCCAGCAGCTTTCAGTTCCACGAGCAGTACTTC.

V gene TRBV7-8 combines with J gene TRBJ2-1, with 11 bases lining up with TRBD2. Germline assignment: CDR1 SGHVS and CDR2 FQNEAQ. V dropped 1 base and J dropped 1; count of bases not matched to a gene: 6. The CDR3 spans 18 residues. The CDR3 DNA reads TGTGCCAGCAGCTTAGGCCTAGCGGGAGGAAGGTCCTACAATGAGCAGTTCTTC. Its translation: CASSLGLAGGRSYNEQFF. The variable domain in full, with the rest retrieved from reference TRBV7-8 and TRBJ2-1, is GAGVSQSPRYKVAKRGQDVALRCDPISGHVSLFWYQQALGQGPEFLTYFQNEAQLDKSGLPSDRFFAERPEGSVSTLKIQRTQQEDSAVYLCASSLGLAGGRSYNEQFFGPGTRLTVL.

The chain uses TRBV19 and TRBJ2-1; 7 nucleotides align to TRBD1. Germline CDR1 and CDR2: LNHDA and SQIVND (reference sequence). The V and J ends lost 4 bases and 0 bases, in that order; junction bases with no gene match: 12. The CDR3 runs 18 residues. In nucleotides, the CDR3 is TGTGCCAGTAGTAGGGGGACAGCAACTTGGAGCTCCTACAATGAGCAGTTCTTC. Translation gives CASSRGTATWSSYNEQFF. Filled out from reference TRBV19 and TRBJ2-1, the complete variable domain reads DGGITQSPKYLFRKEGQNVTLSCEQNLNHDAMYWYRQDPGQGLRLIYYSQIVNDFQKGDIAEGYSVSREKKESFPLTVTSAQKNPTAFYLCASSRGTATWSSYNEQFFGPGTRLTVL.

This clone was counted only a few times. J is TRBJ2-1 and V is TRBV7-3; 8 bases are shared with TRBD2. Germline CDR1 SGHTA, CDR2 FQGTGA. This CDR3 has 16 amino acids. V gave up 5 bases and J gave up 3 bases; unmatched junction bases: 9. CDR3 sequence: CASSNNPAGDYNEQFF. In nucleotides, the CDR3 is TGTGCCAGCAGCAATAACCCAGCGGGGGACTACAATGAGCAGTTCTTC.

The rearrangement links TRBV11-2 to TRBJ2-3; 9 positions agree with TRBD2. Germline loops: CDR1 SGHAT, CDR2 FQNNGV. J gave up 4 bases and V 2 bases, and 7 bases lay outside the gene matches. The CDR3 runs 16 residues. The CDR3 nucleotides are TGTGCCAGCAGCTTATTGGGGGCGGGAGGGGCAGATACGCAGTATTTT. Its translation: CASSLLGAGGADTQYF.

This clone has a handful of counts. This sequence joins TRBV5-6 and TRBJ2-7; TRBD1 aligns across 10 bases. Looked up from germline, CDR1 is SGHDT and CDR2 is YYEEEE. CDR3 length: 14 amino acids. V lost 4 bases, J lost 2 bases, and 3 bases stayed unmatched. The CDR3 sequence: CASSKGQGPYEQYF. CDR3 DNA: TGTGCCAGCAGCAAGGGACAGGGGCCCTACGAGCAGTACTTC.

This clone was seen only once. The CDR3: CASSPPHQRAGEQYF. The CDR3 nucleotides read TGTGCCAGCTCACCACCCCATCAACGGGCGGGGGAGCAGTACTTC. The chain employs TRBV18 and TRBJ2-7; D may be TRBD2 (6 bases). Per germline, CDR1 KGHSH and CDR2 LQKENI. The CDR3 totals 15 residues. Trimming took 0 bases from V and 7 from J, leaving 16 bases between them.

The V and J genes are TRBV5-1 and TRBJ2-3; 8 bases map to TRBD2. This CDR3 has 16 residues. After removal of 4 bases from V and 1 base from J, the junction contained 8 bases not matched to a gene. Germline V lookup: CDR1 SGHRS, CDR2 YFSETQ. In DNA, the CDR3 is TGCGCCAGCAGCCTCGGGACTAGACCGCGCACAGATACGCAGTATTTT. This translates into CASSLGTRPRTDTQYF. The entire variable domain, with the rest obtained from reference TRBV5-1 and TRBJ2-3, is as follows: KAGVTQTPRYLIKTRGQQVTLSCSPISGHRSVSWYQQTPGQGLQFLFEYFSETQRNKGNFPGRFSGRQFSNSRSEMNVSTLELGDSALYLCASSLGTRPRTDTQYFGPGTRLTVL.

V gene TRBV27 combines with J gene TRBJ1-4; 9 bases map to TRBD1. Germline CDR1 reads MNHEY; CDR2 reads SMNVEV (reference sequence). Germline trimming cut 8 bases from V and 0 bases from J; bases unmatched to any gene: 10. This CDR3 contains 17 residues. Here the CDR3 reads CASPGQGRSPTNEKLFF. Written as DNA, the CDR3 is TGTGCCAGCCCCGGACAGGGGCGAAGCCCAACTAATGAAAAACTGTTTTTT.

The chain couples TRBV10-3 to TRBJ1-5; no firm D call. Between the trimmed V and J ends, which lost 0 bases and 4 bases, there was a span of 10 bases. CDR3 length: 15 amino acids. The germline V gene has CDR1 ENHRY and CDR2 SYGVKD. The CDR3 DNA reads as TGTGCCATCAGTGAGTCGGAGATTGAGAATCAGCCCCAGCATTTT. Its protein product is CAISESEIENQPQHF.

V usage is TRBV5-1 and J usage is TRBJ2-7; TRBD1 aligns across 7 bases. CDR3 length: 14 amino acids. Germline V gene sequence: CDR1 SGHRS, CDR2 YFSETQ. V lost 4 bases and J lost 5; bases outside the gene matches: 9. CDR3 amino acids: CASSHGTETNEQYF. In DNA form, the CDR3 reads TGCGCCAGCAGCCACGGGACAGAGACCAACGAGCAGTACTTC.

The chain has TRBV19 and TRBJ1-2; tentative D call: TRBD1 (5 bases). The length of the CDR3 is 17 residues. V dropped 5 bases and J dropped 5 bases, with 24 bases sitting between them. CDR1 and CDR2 (germline): LNHDA, SQIVND (reference sequence). The CDR3 DNA reads TGTGCCAGTAGTTCAGTAATAAGGGGAAGAGAGATTTATGGCTACACCTTC. Translation gives CASSSVIRGREIYGYTF.

The chain recombines TRBV25-1 with TRBJ2-2, with TRBD1 matching 8 bases. The CDR3 length is 17 residues. The V segment lost 4 bases and the J segment 2 bases; nucleotides outside the gene matches: 9. CDR1 is MGHDK and CDR2 is SYGVNS in the germline V gene. CDR3 in amino acids: CASSGSPGQENTGELFF. CDR3 bases: TGTGCCAGCAGTGGAAGCCCGGGACAGGAAAACACCGGGGAGCTGTTTTTT.

This clone came up a few times. This sequence joins TRBV25-1 and TRBJ1-1; D is perhaps TRBD1 (6 bases). The germline CDR1 and CDR2 sequences are MGHDK and SYGVNS. The CDR3 is made up of 13 amino acids. With 5 bases removed from V and 0 bases from J, the gap between germline ends came to 7 bases. The CDR3 DNA follows: TGTGCCAGCAGTCACAGGGTGAACACTGAAGCTTTCTTT. This encodes CASSHRVNTEAFF.

This clone appeared once. The chain is built from TRBV2 and TRBJ2-1; D is ambiguous. Germline loops: CDR1 SNHLY, CDR2 FYNNEI. The CDR3 extends over 13 amino acids. Trimming cost V 2 bases and J 5 bases, with 7 bases left between them. DNA for the CDR3: TGTGCCAGCAGTGAATTTTCTCACAATGAGCAGTTCTTC. Amino acid sequence: CASSEFSHNEQFF. The variable domain in full, completed from reference TRBV2 and TRBJ2-1, reads EPEVTQTPSHQVTQMGQEVILRCVPISNHLYFYWYRQILGQKVEFLVSFYNNEISEKSEIFDDQFSVERPDGSNFTLKIRSTKLEDSAMYFCASSEFSHNEQFFGPGTRLTVL.

This chain uses TRBV5-1 with TRBJ2-1; 7 nucleotides agree with TRBD1. Trimming removed 5 bases from V and 5 bases from J; junction bases left unmatched: 10. This CDR3 spans 15 amino acids. Germline V gene lookup returns CDR1 SGHRS and CDR2 YFSETQ. The CDR3 coding sequence is TGCGCCAGCAGGCCGGCAGGGGGTGGTGACAATGAGCAGTTCTTC. Translating gives CASRPAGGGDNEQFF. Based on the CDR3 plus reference TRBV5-1 and TRBJ2-1, the full variable domain is KAGVTQTPRYLIKTRGQQVTLSCSPISGHRSVSWYQQTPGQGLQFLFEYFSETQRNKGNFPGRFSGRQFSNSRSEMNVSTLELGDSALYLCASRPAGGGDNEQFFGPGTRLTVL.

The chain links TRBV5-1 to TRBJ2-5, with 11 nucleotides matching TRBD2. Losses at the gene ends were 0 bases for V and 13 bases for J; bases not matched to a gene: 8. Looked up from germline, CDR1 is SGHRS and CDR2 is YFSETQ. This CDR3 is 14 amino acids long. The CDR3: CASSLGTSGPSPYF. The DNA of the CDR3 is TGCGCCAGCAGCTTGGGGACTAGCGGGCCTTCGCCGTACTTC. The full variable domain, its missing parts supplied by reference TRBV5-1 and TRBJ2-5, is KAGVTQTPRYLIKTRGQQVTLSCSPISGHRSVSWYQQTPGQGLQFLFEYFSETQRNKGNFPGRFSGRQFSNSRSEMNVSTLELGDSALYLCASSLGTSGPSPYFGPGTRLLVL.

The table lists this clone with a few counts. The chain employs TRBV6-6 and TRBJ2-4; 9 nucleotides line up with TRBD2. The length of the CDR3 is 16 residues. CDR1 and CDR2 from the germline V gene are MNHNY and SVGAGI (reference sequence). V dropped 4 bases and J dropped 6; count of bases not matched to a gene: 10. CDR3 region: CASSSNLAGEANIQYF. The CDR3 DNA reads as TGTGCCAGCAGTTCGAACTTAGCGGGAGAGGCAAACATTCAGTACTTC.

The chain couples TRBV6-1 to TRBJ1-2; a weak D match, TRBD1 (5 bases). Germline V lookup: CDR1 MNHNS, CDR2 SASEGT. The CDR3 is 15 residues long. Between the trimmed V and J ends, which lost 3 bases and 5 bases, there was a span of 16 bases. CDR3 amino acids: CASSDGVGGYYGYTF. As DNA, the CDR3 is TGTGCCAGCAGTGACGGGGTCGGGGGGTATTATGGCTACACCTTC.

This sequence joins TRBV27 and TRBJ2-7, with TRBD1 identical over 7 bases. This CDR3 has 13 residues. Per the germline V gene, CDR1 is MNHEY and CDR2 is SMNVEV (reference sequence). V gave up 2 bases and J gave up 2 bases; unmatched junction bases: 0. CDR3 bases: TGTGCCAGCAGTTTAACAGGGGCCTACGAGCAGTACTTC. Protein product: CASSLTGAYEQYF.

The chain has TRBV19 and TRBJ1-1; tentatively, D is TRBD1 (5 bases). The CDR3 is made up of 13 amino acids. With 7 bases removed from V and 4 bases from J, the gap between germline ends came to 13 bases. Germline V gives CDR1 LNHDA, CDR2 SQIVND (reference sequence). DNA of the CDR3: TGTGCCAGTAACAGCCACGGGGGCACTGAAGCTTTCTTT. It specifies CASNSHGGTEAFF.

This clone came up once. The gene calls are TRBV7-9 and TRBJ1-2; TRBD1 matches 8 bases. Looked up from germline, CDR1 is SEHNR and CDR2 is FQNEAQ (reference sequence). V gave up 1 base and J gave up 6 bases; unmatched junction bases: 7. CDR3 length: 15 residues. CDR3 amino acids: CASSLGGRGQDGYTF. DNA of the CDR3: TGTGCCAGCAGCTTAGGAGGCAGGGGGCAAGATGGCTACACCTTC.

The gene calls are TRBV6-5 and TRBJ2-5; TRBD2 matches 12 bases. The J call may be wrong; the DNA end is better matched by TRBJ2-7. CDR1 and CDR2 (germline): MNHEY, SVGAGI. The CDR3 covers 16 residues. The chain's CDR3 is CASSYPTSGSRYEQYF. CDR3 DNA sequence: TGTGCCAGCAGTTACCCGACTAGCGGGAGTCGGTACGAGCAGTACTTC.

V and J are TRBV13 and TRBJ2-1; D is uncertain. Germline CDR1 is PRHDT and CDR2 is FYEKMQ (reference sequence). V shed 5 bases and J shed 3 bases, with 11 bases lying between them. This CDR3 comprises 14 residues. CDR3 DNA sequence: TGTGCCAGCAGCCTACGTGGGCTCTACAATGAGCAGTTCTTC. It yields the protein CASSLRGLYNEQFF.

This clone was counted a single time. The V and J genes are TRBV28 and TRBJ2-1; a possible D gene is TRBD1 (6 bases). The CDR3 loop spans 16 amino acids. The V gene's germline CDR1 is MDHEN and CDR2 SYDVKM. V was shortened by 9 bases and J by 4 bases, with 22 bases between the two germline ends. The CDR3 region is CARRHHRRGTYNEQFF. The CDR3 DNA is TGTGCCAGACGCCATCATCGTAGGGGGACATACAATGAGCAGTTCTTC.

This clone has only one observation. This chain joins TRBV2 and TRBJ1-5, with 8 bases lining up with TRBD1. V shed 8 bases, J shed 3 bases, and the junction held 6 bases outside the gene matches. The CDR3 loop spans 14 amino acids. From germline, CDR1 is SNHLY and CDR2 FYNNEI. The CDR3 bases are TGTGCCAGCGTCGAGACAGGGGACAATCAGCCCCAGCATTTT. It specifies CASVETGDNQPQHF.

In its sample, this clone was seen a few times. The chain uses TRBV6-1 and TRBJ2-5; 12 nucleotides align to TRBD2. The trim removed 5 bases at V and 5 bases at J, leaving 6 bases unmatched. The CDR3 consists of 15 residues. Looked up from germline, CDR1 is MNHNS and CDR2 is SASEGT. Written as DNA, the CDR3 is TGTGCCAGCAGTCAGACTAGCGGGAGTCTCGAGACCCAGTACTTC. As protein: CASSQTSGSLETQYF.

The chain combines TRBV28 with TRBJ2-5; maybe TRBD2 (5 bases). TRBJ2-7 matches the DNA end more closely, so the J call is doubtful. Germline CDR1 MDHEN, CDR2 SYDVKM. The CDR3 is 12 residues long. The CDR3 DNA follows: TGTGCCAGCACGGGGTCCGCCTACGAGCAGTACTTC. It is translated as CASTGSAYEQYF.

The CDR3, as DNA: TGTGCCAGCAGCCCCCAGTGGTCTAGCGAGGGAGCCAAAAACATTCAGTACTTC. Translation: CASSPQWSSEGAKNIQYF. The chain uses TRBV7-9 and TRBJ2-4; a possible D gene is TRBD2 (6 bases). CDR1 is SEHNR and CDR2 is FQNEAQ in the germline V gene (reference sequence). Trimming shortened V by 5 bases and J by 0 bases, and 20 bases separated the two germline ends. The CDR3 is made up of 18 amino acids.